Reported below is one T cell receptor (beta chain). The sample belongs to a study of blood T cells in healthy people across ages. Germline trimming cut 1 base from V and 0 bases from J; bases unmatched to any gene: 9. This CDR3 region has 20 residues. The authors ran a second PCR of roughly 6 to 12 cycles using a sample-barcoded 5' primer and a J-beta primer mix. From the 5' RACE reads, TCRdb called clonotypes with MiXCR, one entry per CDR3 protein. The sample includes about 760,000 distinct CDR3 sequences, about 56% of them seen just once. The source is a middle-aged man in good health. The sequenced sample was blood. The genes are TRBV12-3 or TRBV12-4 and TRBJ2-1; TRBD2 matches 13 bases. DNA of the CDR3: TGTGCCAGCAGTTTAGGTTGGCAACTAGCGGGGGGGCACTCCTACAATGAGCAGTTCTTC. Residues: CASSLGWQLAGGHSYNEQFF.